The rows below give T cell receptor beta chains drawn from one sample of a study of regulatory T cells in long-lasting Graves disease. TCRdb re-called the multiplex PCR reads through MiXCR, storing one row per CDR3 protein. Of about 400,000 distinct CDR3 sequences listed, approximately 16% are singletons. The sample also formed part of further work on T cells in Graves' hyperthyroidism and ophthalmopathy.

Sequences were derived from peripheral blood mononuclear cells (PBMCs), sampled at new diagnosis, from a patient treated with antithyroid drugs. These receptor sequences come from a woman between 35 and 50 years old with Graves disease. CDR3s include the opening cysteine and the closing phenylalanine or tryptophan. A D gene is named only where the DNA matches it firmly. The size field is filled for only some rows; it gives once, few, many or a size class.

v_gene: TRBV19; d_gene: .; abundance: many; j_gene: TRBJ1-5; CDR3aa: CASSLWERPSNQPQHF; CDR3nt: TGTGCCAGTAGCCTCTGGGAGCGCCCTAGCAATCAGCCCCAGCATTTT
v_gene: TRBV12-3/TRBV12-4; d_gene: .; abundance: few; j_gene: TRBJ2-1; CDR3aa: CASTHQGFNEQFF; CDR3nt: TGTGCCAGCACCCATCAGGGTTTCAATGAGCAGTTCTTC
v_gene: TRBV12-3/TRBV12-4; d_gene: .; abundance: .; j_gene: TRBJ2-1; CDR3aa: CASTKGYNEQFF; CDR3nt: TGTGCCAGCACCAAGGGATACAATGAGCAGTTCTTC
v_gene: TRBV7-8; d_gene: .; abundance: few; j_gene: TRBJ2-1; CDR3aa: CASSLVATEQFF; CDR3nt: TGTGCCAGCAGCTTAGTAGCGACTGAGCAGTTCTTC
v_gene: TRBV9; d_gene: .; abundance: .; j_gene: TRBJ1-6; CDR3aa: CASSPGAGTSGSPLHF; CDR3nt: TGTGCCAGCAGCCCGGGGGCCGGGACATCGGGATCACCCCTCCACTTT
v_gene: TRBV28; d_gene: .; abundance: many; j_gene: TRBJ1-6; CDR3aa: CASSLGTAPYNSPLHF; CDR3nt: TGTGCCAGCAGCCTAGGGACGGCTCCCTATAATTCACCCCTCCACTTT
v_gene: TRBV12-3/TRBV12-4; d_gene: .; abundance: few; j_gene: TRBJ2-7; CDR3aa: CASSLEGEYLYEQYF; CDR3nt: TGTGCCAGCAGCTTGGAAGGAGAATACCTCTACGAGCAGTACTTC
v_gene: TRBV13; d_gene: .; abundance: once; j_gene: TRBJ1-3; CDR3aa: CASSLWGGSGNTIYF; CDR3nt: TGTGCCAGCAGTCTATGGGGTGGCTCTGGAAACACCATATATTTT
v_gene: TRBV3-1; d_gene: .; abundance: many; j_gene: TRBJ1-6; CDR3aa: CASSGKADSPLHF; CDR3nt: TGTGCCAGCAGCGGGAAGGCCGATTCACCCCTCCACTTT
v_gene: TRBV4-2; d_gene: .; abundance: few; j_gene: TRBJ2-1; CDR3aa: CASSQDLVEYNEQFF; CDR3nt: TGTGCCAGCAGCCAAGACCTAGTCGAATACAATGAGCAGTTCTTC
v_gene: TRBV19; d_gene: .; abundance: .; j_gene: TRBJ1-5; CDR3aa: CASSIFAGGERSNQPQHF; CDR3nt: TGTGCCAGTAGTATATTCGCGGGGGGGGAAAGGAGCAATCAGCCCCAGCATTTT
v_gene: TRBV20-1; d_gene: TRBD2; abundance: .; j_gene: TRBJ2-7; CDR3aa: CSATSGMGYEQYF; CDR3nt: TGCAGTGCCACTAGCGGGATGGGCTACGAGCAGTACTTC
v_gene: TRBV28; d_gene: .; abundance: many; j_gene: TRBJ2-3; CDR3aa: CASSPGERADTQYF; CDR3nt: TGTGCCAGCAGTCCCGGAGAGCGGGCCGATACGCAGTATTTT
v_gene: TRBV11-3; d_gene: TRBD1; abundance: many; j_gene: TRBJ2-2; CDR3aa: CASSSAWTGRTGELFF; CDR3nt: TGTGCCAGCAGCTCCGCTTGGACAGGAAGAACCGGGGAGCTGTTTTTT
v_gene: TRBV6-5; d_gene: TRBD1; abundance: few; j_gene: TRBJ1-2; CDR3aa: CASSYYTGGKNYGYTF; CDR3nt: TGTGCCAGCAGTTACTATACAGGGGGCAAAAACTATGGCTACACCTTC
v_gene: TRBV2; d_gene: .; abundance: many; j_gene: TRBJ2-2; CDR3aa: CASRAGNANTGELFF; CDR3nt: TGTGCCAGCAGGGCAGGGAATGCTAACACCGGGGAGCTGTTTTTT
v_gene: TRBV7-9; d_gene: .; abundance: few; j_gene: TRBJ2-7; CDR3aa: CASSLVSGKIYEQYF; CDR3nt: TGTGCCAGCAGCTTAGTGTCAGGGAAGATCTACGAGCAGTACTTC
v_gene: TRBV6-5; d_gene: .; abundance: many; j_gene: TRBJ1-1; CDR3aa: CASSYSRGRNTEAFF; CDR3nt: TGTGCCAGCAGTTACTCAAGAGGGAGGAACACTGAAGCTTTCTTT
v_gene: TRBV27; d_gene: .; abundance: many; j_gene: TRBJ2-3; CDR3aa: CASSWARTDTQYF; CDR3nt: TGTGCCAGCAGTTGGGCCCGCACAGATACGCAGTATTTT
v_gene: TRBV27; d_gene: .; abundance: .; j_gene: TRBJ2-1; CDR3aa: CASTGRDYNEQFF; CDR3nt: TGTGCCAGCACGGGGCGGGATTACAATGAGCAGTTCTTC
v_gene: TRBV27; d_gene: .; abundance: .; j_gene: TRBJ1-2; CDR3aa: CASSALPGSYTF; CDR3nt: TGTGCCAGCAGTGCCCTACCGGGAAGCTACACCTTC
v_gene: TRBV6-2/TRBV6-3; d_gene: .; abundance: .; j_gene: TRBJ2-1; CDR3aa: CASSLQALHNEQFF; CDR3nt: TGTGCCAGCAGTCTCCAGGCACTACACAATGAGCAGTTCTTC
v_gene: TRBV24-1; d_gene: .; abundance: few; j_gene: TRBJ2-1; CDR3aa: CATSKYNEQFF; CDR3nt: TGTGCCACCAGTAAATACAATGAGCAGTTCTTC
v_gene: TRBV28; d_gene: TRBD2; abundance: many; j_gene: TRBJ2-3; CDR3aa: CASHGPSGGHLTPDTQYF; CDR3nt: TGTGCCAGCCACGGTCCTAGCGGGGGCCACCTGACTCCGGATACGCAGTATTTT
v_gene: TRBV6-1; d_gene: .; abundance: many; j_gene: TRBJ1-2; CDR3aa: CASTSRYGYTF; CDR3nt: TGTGCCAGCACGTCGCGCTATGGCTACACCTTC
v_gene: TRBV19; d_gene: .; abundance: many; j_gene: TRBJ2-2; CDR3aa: CASTPRRGAGELFF; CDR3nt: TGTGCCAGTACCCCACGACGCGGTGCCGGGGAGCTGTTTTTT
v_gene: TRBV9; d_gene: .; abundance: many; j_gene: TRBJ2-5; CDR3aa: CASSVEVRPGETQYF; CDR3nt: TGTGCCAGCAGCGTAGAGGTGCGGCCGGGGGAGACCCAGTACTTC